The 22 T cell receptor beta chains below come from one sample, sequenced in a study of T cells after yellow fever vaccination. TCRdb passed the 5' RACE reads through MiXCR, listing each CDR3 protein once. This table has 500,000 to 700,000 distinct CDR3 sequences, approximately 21% appearing once. The sequences come from PBMCs, collected 15 days after the yellow fever booster vaccination. Receptor source: a man younger than 45 who received the YFV17D yellow fever vaccine.

This clonotype has a handful of counts. This chain uses TRBV5-1 with TRBJ2-1; D might be TRBD1 (6 bases). V lost 4 bases, J lost 0 bases, and 11 bases lay in between. Germline V gene lookup returns CDR1 SGHRS and CDR2 YFSETQ. The CDR3 has 15 amino acids. The chain's CDR3 is CASSEDRLSYNEQFF. CDR3 DNA: TGCGCCAGCAGCGAAGACAGGCTCTCCTACAATGAGCAGTTCTTC.

This clonotype was found a few times. The J gene is TRBJ2-7, the V gene TRBV7-9; no firm D call. The germline gives CDR1 SEHNR, CDR2 FQNEAQ (reference sequence). Between the trimmed V and J ends, which lost 6 bases and 7 bases, there was a span of 13 bases. This CDR3 is 12 amino acids long. The CDR3 loop reads CASRQGPREQYF. The DNA of the CDR3 is TGTGCCAGCAGGCAAGGCCCGAGGGAGCAGTACTTC.

This clonotype has more than one count but fewer than ten. This chain links TRBV7-2 with TRBJ2-3, with 12 bases lining up with TRBD2. The V and J ends lost 5 bases and 3 bases, in that order; junction bases with no gene match: 9. The CDR3 is 17 amino acids. Germline V gives CDR1 SGHTA, CDR2 FQGNSA. CDR3 protein: CASSPALAGGPTDTQYF. The CDR3 DNA sequence: TGTGCCAGCAGCCCCGCCCTAGCGGGAGGGCCGACAGATACGCAGTATTTT.

The chain is built from TRBV2 and TRBJ2-3, with D perhaps given as TRBD1 or TRBD2 (6 bases each). CDR1 and CDR2 (germline): SNHLY, FYNNEI. V gave up 8 bases and J gave up 0 bases, with 12 bases separating them. CDR3 length: 14 residues. CDR3 amino acids: CASGTGTSTDTQYF. Here the CDR3 DNA reads TGTGCCAGCGGCACAGGGACTAGCACAGATACGCAGTATTTT.

This rearrangement joins TRBV30 to TRBJ1-4; D may be TRBD1 (5 bases). The ends were cut back, 1 base at V and 4 bases at J, with 16 bases in the middle. The CDR3 runs 16 residues. Looked up from germline, CDR1 is GTSNPN and CDR2 is SVGIG (reference sequence). This CDR3 is CAWSDTGLRLNEKLFF. CDR3 bases: TGTGCCTGGAGTGATACGGGACTACGGCTTAATGAAAAACTGTTTTTT.

This clonotype occurred a few times. This rearrangement joins TRBV27 to TRBJ2-1, with TRBD1 matching 9 bases. The CDR3 consists of 12 residues. The J segment lost 12 bases and the V segment lost 7 bases, leaving 7 bases of the junction unmatched. Germline CDR1 and CDR2: MNHEY and SMNVEV (reference sequence). This CDR3 is CASNSGQGGQFF. The CDR3, as DNA: TGTGCCAGCAACTCGGGACAGGGTGGGCAGTTCTTC.

This clonotype has just a few counts. The rearrangement uses TRBV7-2 and TRBJ2-2; 8 nucleotides agree with TRBD2. V lost 1 base and J lost 7; bases outside the gene matches: 8. From germline, CDR1 is SGHTA and CDR2 FQGNSA. The CDR3 extends over 16 amino acids. For the CDR3, the DNA is TGTGCCAGCAGCTTAGGTTCCGCGGGAGGCGGCGGGGAGCTGTTTTTT. Protein sequence: CASSLGSAGGGGELFF. Drawing the rest from reference TRBV7-2 and TRBJ2-2, the complete variable domain is GAGVSQSPSNKVTEKGKDVELRCDPISGHTALYWYRQSLGQGLEFLIYFQGNSAPDKSGLPSDRFSAERTGGSVSTLTIQRTQQEDSAVYLCASSLGSAGGGGELFFGEGSRLTVL.

The chain links TRBV6-2 or TRBV6-3 to TRBJ2-7, with 15 bases aligning to TRBD2. CDR1 is MNHEY, CDR2 SVGEGT, per germline. V lost 10 bases to trimming and J lost 3 bases; unmatched junction nucleotides: 10. The CDR3 spans 16 residues. The CDR3 region is CATSGTSGRPNYEQYF. The DNA for the CDR3 is TGTGCCACTTCCGGGACTAGCGGGAGGCCCAACTACGAGCAGTACTTC.

This clonotype was counted a few times. V is TRBV4-3 and J is TRBJ2-1, with TRBD1 matching over 7 bases. There are 16 residues in the CDR3. The junction had 9 bases not matched to a gene; V was cut back by 4 bases and J by 3 bases. Germline V CDR1 and CDR2: LGHNA, YSLEER. The CDR3 loop reads CASSRYSGTVYNEQFF. CDR3 DNA: TGCGCCAGCAGCCGTTATTCCGGGACAGTCTACAATGAGCAGTTCTTC.

Only a few counts were recorded for this clonotype. The chain is built from TRBV10-3 and TRBJ1-2; D unresolved. The V and J ends lost 0 bases and 4 bases respectively, with 9 bases between them. Germline V gene data show CDR1 as ENHRY and CDR2 as SYGVKD. The CDR3 is made up of 14 amino acids. CDR3 protein: CAISESTESYGYTF. The CDR3 DNA reads TGTGCCATCAGTGAGTCGACTGAATCCTATGGCTACACCTTC.

The gene calls are TRBV5-3 and TRBJ2-3; a possible D gene is TRBD2 (6 bases). TRBV5-3 carries the ORF label, with uncertain function. The CDR3 is made up of 16 amino acids. The germline V and J ends were trimmed by 3 bases and 4 bases, with 18 bases remaining between them. CDR3 bases: TGTGCCAGAAGCTACGGGACTTACGGATCCGCAGATACGCAGTATTTT. Its protein is CARSYGTYGSADTQYF.

V is TRBV27 and J is TRBJ2-3; a possible D gene is TRBD2 (5 bases). The CDR3 extends over 16 amino acids. V was clipped by 0 bases and J by 2 bases, with 12 bases between them. Germline V gene sequence: CDR1 MNHEY, CDR2 SMNVEV (reference sequence). The CDR3 sequence is CASSLSNSLVTDTQYF. CDR3 DNA sequence: TGTGCCAGCAGTTTATCGAATTCACTAGTCACAGATACGCAGTATTTT.

The V call is TRBV7-2, the J call TRBJ2-1, with 12 bases aligning to TRBD2. This CDR3 has 16 residues. CDR1 and CDR2 from the germline V gene are SGHTA and FQGNSA. With V trimmed by 0 bases and J by 9 bases, 6 bases remained unmatched. The DNA for the CDR3 is TGTGCCAGCAGCTTAGCTGAGGGACTAGCGGGTCTTGAGCAGTTCTTC. It is translated as CASSLAEGLAGLEQFF.

This clonotype was seen more than once but under ten times. V is TRBV12-3 or TRBV12-4 and J is TRBJ1-5, with no clear D. Deletions cut 2 bases from V and 0 bases from J, with 5 bases between. There are 14 residues in the CDR3. This CDR3 is CASSLWGSNQPQHF. CDR3 coding DNA: TGTGCCAGCAGTTTATGGGGTAGCAATCAGCCCCAGCATTTT.

Only a few counts were recorded for this clonotype. The rearrangement uses TRBV7-2 and TRBJ2-7; TRBD1 or TRBD2 may be the D gene (5 bases each). The V end lost 4 bases, the J end lost 3 bases, and 13 bases lay between the germline ends. The CDR3 spans 14 residues. Germline CDR1 reads SGHTA; CDR2 reads FQGNSA. The CDR3 region is CASSSYGAFYEQYF. Written as DNA, the CDR3 is TGTGCCAGCAGCTCTTACGGGGCCTTCTACGAGCAGTACTTC. Full variable domain (outside the CDR3, taken from reference TRBV7-2 and TRBJ2-7): GAGVSQSPSNKVTEKGKDVELRCDPISGHTALYWYRQSLGQGLEFLIYFQGNSAPDKSGLPSDRFSAERTGGSVSTLTIQRTQQEDSAVYLCASSSYGAFYEQYFGPGTRLTVT.

The V gene is TRBV12-3 or TRBV12-4, the J gene TRBJ2-1; TRBD2 matches 14 bases. Unmatched junction bases numbered 6, after V lost 5 bases and J lost 9 bases. The CDR3 has 15 amino acids. CDR3 loop: CASSTTSGRVGEQFF. Here the CDR3 DNA reads TGTGCCAGCAGTACGACTAGCGGGAGGGTAGGTGAGCAGTTCTTC.

The CDR3 protein is CSAIKPVSGFLNIQYF. CDR3 bases: TGCAGTGCCATAAAGCCAGTTAGCGGGTTCCTTAACATTCAGTACTTC. The chain couples TRBV20-1 to TRBJ2-4; 7 positions match TRBD2. The junction had 18 bases not matched to a gene; V was cut back by 6 bases and J by 7 bases. Germline loops: CDR1 DFQATT, CDR2 SNEGSKA (reference sequence). The length of the CDR3 is 16 residues.

The chain is built from TRBV27 and TRBJ1-6; D remains unclear. The V end lost 5 bases, the J end lost 7 bases, and 9 bases lay between the germline ends. Germline V gives CDR1 MNHEY, CDR2 SMNVEV (reference sequence). This CDR3 is built from 13 residues. The CDR3 spells CASSRVVNSPLHF. CDR3 DNA: TGTGCCAGCAGTCGGGTCGTCAATTCACCCCTCCACTTT.

This clonotype was observed a few times. The chain carries TRBV9 and TRBJ1-3; D is undetermined. CDR1 is SGDLS and CDR2 is YYNGEE in the germline V gene. V lost 4 bases and J 7 bases, leaving 15 bases between the germline ends. This CDR3 region has 14 residues. This CDR3 is CASSSPGGGNTIYF. The CDR3 nucleotides are TGTGCCAGCAGCTCGCCGGGTGGAGGGAACACCATATATTTT.

This clonotype appeared a few times. J is TRBJ1-1 and V is TRBV29-1; the D is unclear. The germline gives CDR1 SQVTM, CDR2 ANQGSEA. The V and J ends lost 5 bases and 7 bases respectively, with 11 bases between them. This CDR3 spans 11 amino acids. CDR3 residues: CSVHHPLEAFF. As DNA, the CDR3 is TGCAGCGTTCATCATCCCCTTGAAGCTTTCTTT.

J is TRBJ2-1 and V is TRBV4-2; D is undetermined. Trimming removed 4 bases at V and 0 bases at J, with 13 bases between. The CDR3 runs 16 residues. Looked up from germline, CDR1 is LGHNA and CDR2 is YNFKEQ. CDR3 sequence: CASSPGRLCSYNEQFF. In DNA, the CDR3 is TGTGCCAGCAGCCCCGGGCGCCTCTGCTCCTACAATGAGCAGTTCTTC.

The rearrangement links TRBV6-1 to TRBJ2-7; TRBD1 aligns across 7 bases. Germline V gene sequence: CDR1 MNHNS, CDR2 SASEGT. The CDR3 is 14 amino acids. V trimming: 8 bases; J trimming: 5 bases; junction bases outside the gene matches: 12. This CDR3 reads CASGQDRDSDEQYF. CDR3 nucleotide sequence: TGTGCCAGCGGGCAAGACAGGGATTCCGACGAGCAGTACTTC.